The T cell receptor (beta chain) under discussion was sequenced for a study of blood T cells in healthy people across ages. Study outcomes and limitations: Getting older went along with TCR beta diversity per million T cells dropping roughly linearly.

Germline-derived CDR1 and CDR2 are MNHEY and SVGAGI. V gave up 0 bases and J gave up 4 bases, with 12 bases separating them. This CDR3 spans 16 amino acids. Healthy Russian Caucasian donors spanned ages about 6 to 95 years. Regarding this clonotype: Its target is not known.

Together with a sample-barcoded 5' primer, a J-beta primer mix was included in a second PCR lasting about 6 to 11 cycles. Each CDR3 protein is one row after TCRdb ran MiXCR on the 5' RACE reads. Among under 1,000,000 distinct CDR3 sequences listed, about half were seen once. The sample consisted of blood. The clonotype comes from a man at least 80 years old in good health. The chain links TRBV6-5 to TRBJ2-2; the D call may be TRBD1 or TRBD2 (5 bases each). The DNA of the CDR3 is TGTGCCAGCAGTTACTCGGGGGTATCGGCCACCGGGGAGCTGTTTTTT. The encoded protein is CASSYSGVSATGELFF.